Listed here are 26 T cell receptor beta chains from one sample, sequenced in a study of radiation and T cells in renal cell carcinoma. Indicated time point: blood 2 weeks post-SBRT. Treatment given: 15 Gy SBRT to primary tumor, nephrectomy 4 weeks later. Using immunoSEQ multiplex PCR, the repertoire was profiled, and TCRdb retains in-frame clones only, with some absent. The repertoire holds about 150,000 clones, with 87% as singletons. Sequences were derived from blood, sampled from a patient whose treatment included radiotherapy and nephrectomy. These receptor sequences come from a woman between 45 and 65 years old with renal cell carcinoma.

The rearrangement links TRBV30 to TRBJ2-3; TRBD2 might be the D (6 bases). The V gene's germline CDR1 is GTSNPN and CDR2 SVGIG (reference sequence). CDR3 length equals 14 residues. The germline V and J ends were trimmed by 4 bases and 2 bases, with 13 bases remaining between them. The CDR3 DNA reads TGTGCCTGGACTGGAGGGGTAAACACAGATACGCAGTATTTT. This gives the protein CAWTGGVNTDTQYF.

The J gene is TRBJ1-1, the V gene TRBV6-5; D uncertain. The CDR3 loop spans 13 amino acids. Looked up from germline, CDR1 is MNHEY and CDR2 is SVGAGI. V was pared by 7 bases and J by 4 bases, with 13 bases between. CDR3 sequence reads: CASKSRMATEAFF. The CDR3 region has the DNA TGTGCCAGCAAAAGTAGGATGGCCACTGAAGCTTTCTTT.

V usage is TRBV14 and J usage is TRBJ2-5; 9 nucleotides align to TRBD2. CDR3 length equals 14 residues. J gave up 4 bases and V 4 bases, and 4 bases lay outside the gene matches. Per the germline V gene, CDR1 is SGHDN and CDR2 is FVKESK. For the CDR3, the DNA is TGTGCCAGCAGCCCCGGACTAGCGATAGAGACCCAGTACTTC. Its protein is CASSPGLAIETQYF.

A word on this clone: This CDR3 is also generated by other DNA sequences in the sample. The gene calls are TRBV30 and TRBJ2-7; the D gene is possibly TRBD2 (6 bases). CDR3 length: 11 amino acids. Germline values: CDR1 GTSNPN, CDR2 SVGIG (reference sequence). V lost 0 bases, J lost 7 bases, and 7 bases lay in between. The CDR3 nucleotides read TGTGCCTGGAGTGTGGGGGGAGAGCAGTACTTC. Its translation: CAWSVGGEQYF. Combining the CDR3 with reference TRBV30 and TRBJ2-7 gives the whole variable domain SQTIHQWPATLVQPVGSPLSLECTVEGTSNPNLYWYRQAAGRGLQLLFYSVGIGQISSEVPQNLSASRPQDRQFILSSKKLLLSDSGFYLCAWSVGGEQYFGPGTRLTVT.

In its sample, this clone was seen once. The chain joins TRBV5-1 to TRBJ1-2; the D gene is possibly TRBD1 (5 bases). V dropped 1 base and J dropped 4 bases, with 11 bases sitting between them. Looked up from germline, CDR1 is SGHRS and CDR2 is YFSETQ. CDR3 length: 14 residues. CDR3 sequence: CASSLTGLFYGYTF. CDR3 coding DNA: TGCGCCAGCAGCTTGACAGGCCTATTCTATGGCTACACCTTC.

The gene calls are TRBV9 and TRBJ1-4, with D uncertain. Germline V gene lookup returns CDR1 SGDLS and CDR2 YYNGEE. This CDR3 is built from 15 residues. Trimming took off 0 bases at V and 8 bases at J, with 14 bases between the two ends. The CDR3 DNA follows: TGTGCCAGCAGCGTAGGTGGCTACGCACGGGAAAAACTGTTTTTT. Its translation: CASSVGGYAREKLFF.

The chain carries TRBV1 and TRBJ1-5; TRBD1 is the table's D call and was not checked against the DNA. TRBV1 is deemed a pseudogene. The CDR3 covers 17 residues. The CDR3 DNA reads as TGCACCAGCAGCCAAGATCTTGGGGGCAGGAAGAATCAGCCCCAGCATTTT. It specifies CTSSQDLGGRKNQPQHF.

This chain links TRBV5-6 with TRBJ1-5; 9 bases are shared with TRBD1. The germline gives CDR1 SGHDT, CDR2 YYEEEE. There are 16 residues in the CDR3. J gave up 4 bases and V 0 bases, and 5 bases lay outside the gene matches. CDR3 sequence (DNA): TGTGCCAGCAGCTTGGGGACAGGGGTGGGGAATCAGCCCCAGCATTTT. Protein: CASSLGTGVGNQPQHF.

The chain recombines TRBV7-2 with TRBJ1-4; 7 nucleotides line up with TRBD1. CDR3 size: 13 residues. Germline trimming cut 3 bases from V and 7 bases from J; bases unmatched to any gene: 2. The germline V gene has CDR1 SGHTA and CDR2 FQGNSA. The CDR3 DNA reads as TGTGCCAGCAGCTTTGGACAGGCTGAAAAACTGTTTTTT. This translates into CASSFGQAEKLFF.

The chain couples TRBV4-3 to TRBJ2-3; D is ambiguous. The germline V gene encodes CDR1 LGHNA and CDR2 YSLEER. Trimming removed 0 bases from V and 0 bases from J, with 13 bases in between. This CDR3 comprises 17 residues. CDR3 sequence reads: CASSQEVRTYSTDTQYF. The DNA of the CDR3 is TGCGCCAGCAGCCAAGAGGTACGGACCTATAGCACAGATACGCAGTATTTT.

The CDR3 nucleotides are TGTGCCAGCAGCCCCTTACTGGGGACAGCCGGCTCCTACGAGCAGTACTTC. Encoded protein: CASSPLLGTAGSYEQYF. This chain links TRBV7-2 with TRBJ2-7; TRBD1 agrees at 7 bases. The CDR3 loop spans 17 amino acids. Per the germline V gene, CDR1 is SGHTA and CDR2 is FQGNSA. Germline trimming cut 5 bases from V and 0 bases from J; bases unmatched to any gene: 13.

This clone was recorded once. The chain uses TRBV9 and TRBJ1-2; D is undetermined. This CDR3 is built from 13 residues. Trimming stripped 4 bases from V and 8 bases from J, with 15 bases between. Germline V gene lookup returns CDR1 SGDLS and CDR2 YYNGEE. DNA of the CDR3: TGTGCCAGCAGCCCCAGTTCCGCTGGGGGCTACACCTTC. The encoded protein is CASSPSSAGGYTF.

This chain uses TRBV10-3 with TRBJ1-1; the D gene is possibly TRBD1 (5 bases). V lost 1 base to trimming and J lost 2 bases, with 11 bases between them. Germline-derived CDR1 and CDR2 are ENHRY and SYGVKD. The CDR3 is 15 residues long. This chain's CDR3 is CAISEFGTVNTEAFF. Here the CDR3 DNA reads TGTGCCATCAGTGAGTTCGGGACGGTTAACACTGAAGCTTTCTTT.

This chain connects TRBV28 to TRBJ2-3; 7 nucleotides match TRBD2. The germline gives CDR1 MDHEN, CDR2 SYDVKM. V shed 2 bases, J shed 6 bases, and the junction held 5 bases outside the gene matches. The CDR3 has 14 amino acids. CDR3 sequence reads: CASSLPSGEDTQYF. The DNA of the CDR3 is TGTGCCAGCAGTTTACCCAGCGGGGAGGATACGCAGTATTTT.

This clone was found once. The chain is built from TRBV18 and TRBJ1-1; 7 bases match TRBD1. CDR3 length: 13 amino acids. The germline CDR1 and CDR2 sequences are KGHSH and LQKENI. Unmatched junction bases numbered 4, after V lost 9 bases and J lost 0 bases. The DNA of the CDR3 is TGTGCCAGTTACAGGGGAATGAACACTGAAGCTTTCTTT. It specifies CASYRGMNTEAFF.

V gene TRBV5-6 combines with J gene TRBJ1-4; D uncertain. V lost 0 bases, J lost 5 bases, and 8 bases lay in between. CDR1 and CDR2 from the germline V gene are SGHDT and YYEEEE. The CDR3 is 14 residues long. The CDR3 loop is CASSLGGWNEKLFF. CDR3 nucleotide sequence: TGTGCCAGCAGCTTGGGGGGTTGGAATGAAAAACTGTTTTTT.

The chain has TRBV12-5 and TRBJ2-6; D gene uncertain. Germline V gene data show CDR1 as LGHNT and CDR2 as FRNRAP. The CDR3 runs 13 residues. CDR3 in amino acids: CASAPPGANVLTF. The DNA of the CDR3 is TGTGCCTCCGCGCCGCCTGGGGCCAACGTCCTGACTTTC.

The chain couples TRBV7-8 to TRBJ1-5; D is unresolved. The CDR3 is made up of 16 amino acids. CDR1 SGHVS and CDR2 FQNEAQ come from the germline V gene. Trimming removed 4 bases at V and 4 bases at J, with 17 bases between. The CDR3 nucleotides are TGTGCCAGCAGCTCCCATGACCCGTATCTTAATCAGCCCCAGCATTTT. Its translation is CASSSHDPYLNQPQHF.

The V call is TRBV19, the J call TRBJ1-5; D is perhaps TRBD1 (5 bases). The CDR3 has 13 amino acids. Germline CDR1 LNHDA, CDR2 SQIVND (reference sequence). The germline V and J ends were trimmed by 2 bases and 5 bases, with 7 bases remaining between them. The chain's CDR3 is CASSITGDQPQHF. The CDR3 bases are TGTGCCAGTAGTATAACAGGCGATCAGCCCCAGCATTTT.

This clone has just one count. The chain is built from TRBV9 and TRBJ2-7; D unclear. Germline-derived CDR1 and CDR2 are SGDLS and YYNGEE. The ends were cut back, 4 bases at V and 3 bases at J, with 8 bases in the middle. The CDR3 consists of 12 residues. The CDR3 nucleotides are TGTGCCAGCAGCTTAGCCTTCTACGAGCAGTACTTC. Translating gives CASSLAFYEQYF.

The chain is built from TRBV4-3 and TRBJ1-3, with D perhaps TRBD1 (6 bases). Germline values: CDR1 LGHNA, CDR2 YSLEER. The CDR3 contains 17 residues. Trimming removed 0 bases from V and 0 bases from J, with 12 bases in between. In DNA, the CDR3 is TGCGCCAGCAGCCAAGATAGGACAGTAGTCTCTGGAAACACCATATATTTT. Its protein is CASSQDRTVVSGNTIYF.

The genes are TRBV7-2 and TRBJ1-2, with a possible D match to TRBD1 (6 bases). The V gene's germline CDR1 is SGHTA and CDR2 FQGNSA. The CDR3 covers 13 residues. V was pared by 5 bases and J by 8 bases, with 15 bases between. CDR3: CASSRRQARGYTF. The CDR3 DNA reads TGTGCCAGCAGCCGGCGACAGGCCAGGGGCTACACCTTC.

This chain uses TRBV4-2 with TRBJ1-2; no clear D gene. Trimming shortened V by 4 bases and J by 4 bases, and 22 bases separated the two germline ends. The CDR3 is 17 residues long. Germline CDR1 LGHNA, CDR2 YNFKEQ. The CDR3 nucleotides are TGTGCCAGCAGCCCCGGTCAACTTGGGGTCGGTTCCTATGGCTACACCTTC. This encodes CASSPGQLGVGSYGYTF.

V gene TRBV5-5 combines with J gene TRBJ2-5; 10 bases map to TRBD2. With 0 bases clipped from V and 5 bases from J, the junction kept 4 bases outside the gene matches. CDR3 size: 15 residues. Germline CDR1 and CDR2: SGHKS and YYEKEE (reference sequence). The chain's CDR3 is CASSLVLAGVETQYF. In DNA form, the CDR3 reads TGTGCCAGCAGCTTGGTTCTAGCGGGGGTGGAGACCCAGTACTTC.

Here the CDR3 DNA reads TGCGCCAGCAGCTTGGACCCCGGGACCTCCTACGAGCAGTACTTC. It encodes CASSLDPGTSYEQYF. The rearrangement links TRBV5-1 to TRBJ2-7, with D perhaps TRBD1 or TRBD2 (5 bases each). Germline CDR1 is SGHRS and CDR2 is YFSETQ. The length of the CDR3 is 15 residues. The V end was cut by 0 bases, the J end by 0 bases, with 10 bases between.

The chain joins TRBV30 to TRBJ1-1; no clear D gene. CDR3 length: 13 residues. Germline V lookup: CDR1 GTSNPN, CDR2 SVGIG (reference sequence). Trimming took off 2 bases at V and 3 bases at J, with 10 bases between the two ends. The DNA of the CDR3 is TGTGCCTGGAGTAAGAACCGGGACACTGAAGCTTTCTTT. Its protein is CAWSKNRDTEAFF.